This TCR beta chain derives from a study of beta chain features in type 1 diabetes. The entirety of the isolated RNA underwent reverse transcription, so expressed TCRB transcripts were sequenced. TCRdb's copy holds only in-frame clones and misses some; the assay was immunoSEQ multiplex PCR. The sample lists just over 600,000 clones, about 14% occurring once. The germline V gene has CDR1 SGHTA and CDR2 FQGNSA. Trimming took 6 bases from V and 0 from J, leaving 12 bases between them. This CDR3 is 15 amino acids long. The chain couples TRBV7-2 to TRBJ1-3; maybe TRBD1 (6 bases). The sequence was obtained from a man aged 18 to 29 in good health. Sequenced: naive CD4+ T cells from blood. The CDR3 DNA sequence: TGTGCCAGCAGTTCTACAGGGAGCTCTGGAAACACCATATATTTT. Amino acid sequence: CASSSTGSSGNTIYF.